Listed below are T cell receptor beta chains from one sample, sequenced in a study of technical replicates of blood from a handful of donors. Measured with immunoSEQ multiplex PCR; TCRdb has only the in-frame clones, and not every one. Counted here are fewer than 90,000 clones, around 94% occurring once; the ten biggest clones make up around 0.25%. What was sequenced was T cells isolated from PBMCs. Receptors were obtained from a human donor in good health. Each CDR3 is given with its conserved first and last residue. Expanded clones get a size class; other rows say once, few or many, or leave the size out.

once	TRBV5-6	CASSLIADGSEQYF
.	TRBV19	CASSNPGDTEAFF
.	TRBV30	CASSAGTGENEQFF
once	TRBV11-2	CASSLTGLLETQYF
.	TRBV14	CASSQVFAARGHEQYF
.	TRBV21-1	CASSKALSGGPPYEQYF
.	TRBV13	CASTHYSDTEAFF
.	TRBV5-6	CASSLGGAIWQADTQYF
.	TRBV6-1	CATNGAGPSYEQYF
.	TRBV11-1	CASSLVERGTEAFF
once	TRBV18	CASSHRDRPYEQYF
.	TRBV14	CASSHRFGGKQGVYGYTF
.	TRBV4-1	CASSQAGEGIHF
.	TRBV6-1	CASSEAMGTSPYEQYF
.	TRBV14	CASSHLRQRYEQYF
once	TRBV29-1	CSVDQGGSYGYTF
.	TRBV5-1	CASSPSETRDTQYF
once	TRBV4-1	CASSHSRRERSYNEQFF
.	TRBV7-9	CASSSTRDMNTEAFF
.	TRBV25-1	CASSPSGSYNEQFF
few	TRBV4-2	CASSFGGYEQYF
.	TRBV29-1	CSVWGHGSVTSSYNEQFF
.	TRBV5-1	CASSLAGGRSDTQYF
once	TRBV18	CASSPTPGQGVEGVF
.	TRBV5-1	CASSLAWTSGEETQYF
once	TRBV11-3	CASSPIQGRTEAFF
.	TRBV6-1	CASSPSVSGTSYEHF
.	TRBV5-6	CASSLTWETDLNTGELFF
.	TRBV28	CASSLFGLIYEQYF
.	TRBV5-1	CASDRFQETQYF
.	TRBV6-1	CASSEVWGQGAYEQYF
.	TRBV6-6	CASSYLRGTTDTQYF
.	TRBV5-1	CASSPGLAVLSQETQYF
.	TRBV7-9	CASSLTGGWTGELFF
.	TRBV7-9	CASSLTYGTRAYEQYF
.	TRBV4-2	CASSQDSRNLLYEQYF
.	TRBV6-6	CASSFLGAGGYNEQFF
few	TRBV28	CASSLSGRATDTQYF
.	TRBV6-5	CASTDTQETQYF
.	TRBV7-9	CASSLTSGGAGDTQYF
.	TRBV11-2	CASSIRGGTEAFF
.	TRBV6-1	CASSEAGAESYEQYF
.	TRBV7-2	CASSLYSGQGPMGQYF
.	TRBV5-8	CASSLDKRGQAREQYF
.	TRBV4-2	CASSREGQLDTEAFF
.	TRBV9	CASSSPGTRTNEQYF
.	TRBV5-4	CASSLFHGGAVRETQYF
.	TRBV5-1	CASSLNRAYEQYF
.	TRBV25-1	CASSESTPGRNTEAFF
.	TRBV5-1	CASSLGGEEDTIYF
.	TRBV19	CASRRTGTETQYF
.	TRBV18	CASSPLPGQGKYF
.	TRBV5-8	CASSLRQGANYGYTF